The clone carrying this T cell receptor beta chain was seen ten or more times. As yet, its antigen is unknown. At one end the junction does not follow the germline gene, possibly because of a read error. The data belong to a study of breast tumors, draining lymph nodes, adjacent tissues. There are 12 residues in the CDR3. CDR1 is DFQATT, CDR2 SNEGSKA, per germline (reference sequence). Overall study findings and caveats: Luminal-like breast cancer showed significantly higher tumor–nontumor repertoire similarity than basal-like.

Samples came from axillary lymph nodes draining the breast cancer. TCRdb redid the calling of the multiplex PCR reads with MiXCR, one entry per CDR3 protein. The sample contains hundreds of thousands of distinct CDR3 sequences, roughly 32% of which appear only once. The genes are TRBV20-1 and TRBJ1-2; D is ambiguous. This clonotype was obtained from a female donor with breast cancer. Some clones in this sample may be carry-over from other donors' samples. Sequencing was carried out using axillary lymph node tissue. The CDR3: CGAQPVAYGYTF. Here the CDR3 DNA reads TGCGGTGCCCAGCCGGTGGCCTATGGCTACACCTTC.